This T cell receptor beta chain was identified in a study of blood T cell repertoires in COVID-19. Study-level information: The analysed material was cDNA or gDNA that came from T cells, B-cell-depleted T cells, or PBMCs.

Original processing methods: Counts of nucleated cells, estimated from reference gene primer amplification, were obtained. Here immunoSEQ multiplex PCR was the method, and the copy in TCRdb shows in-frame clones only, minus some. V and J calls and clone size are given by that table; D and trimming were obtained from the DNA. This table has fewer than 200,000 clones, approximately 81% appearing once. Sequences were obtained from peripheral blood. The clonotype comes from a man aged 40-55 years with acute or convalescent COVID-19.

The CDR3 nucleotides read TGTGCCAGCAGTTTCAGGGAAAAGGAATCACCCCTCCACTTT. Its translation: CASSFREKESPLHF. The gene calls are TRBV27 and TRBJ1-6, with D tentatively TRBD1 (5 bases). Germline-derived CDR1 and CDR2 are MNHEY and SMNVEV (reference sequence). Trimming removed 3 bases from V and 10 bases from J, with 13 bases in between. The CDR3 spans 14 residues.